This T cell receptor (beta chain) was identified in a study of blood T cell repertoires in COVID-19. Study details: COVID-19 samples, acute and convalescent, were from the United States, Italy and Spain.

The CDR3 runs to 14 residues. The germline CDR1 and CDR2 sequences are LNHDA and SQIVND (reference sequence). Trimming took off 6 bases at V and 2 bases at J, with 10 bases between the two ends. In the source study's methods: Estimated nucleated cell counts came from reference gene primer amplification. Measured with immunoSEQ multiplex PCR; TCRdb has only the in-frame clones, and not every one. V and J calls and clone size are given by that table; D and trimming were obtained from the DNA. Of about 130,000 clones in the sample, over 75% were seen once. The TCR originated in an elderly woman with acute or convalescent COVID-19. The rearrangement links TRBV19 to TRBJ2-2, with D possibly being TRBD2 (7 bases). What was sequenced was peripheral blood. CDR3 residues: CASRGGGNTGELFF. In DNA, the CDR3 is TGTGCCAGTAGGGGCGGGGGCAACACCGGGGAGCTGTTTTTT.